The TCR beta chain described here comes from a study of T cells in Graves' hyperthyroidism and ophthalmopathy. The investigators amplified TCR beta CDR3 regions from RNA transcripts. A first-round RT-PCR of the TCR CDR3 used the HTBI primer set. TCRdb processed the multiplex PCR reads anew with MiXCR; each CDR3 protein has one entry. The table has approximately 600,000 distinct CDR3 sequences, 15% to 20% seen once; the top ten hold less than 4.5%. V was clipped by 0 bases and J by 2 bases, with 10 bases between them. CDR1 is SGHVS, CDR2 FNYEAQ, per germline. The CDR3 has 15 amino acids. This clonotype was picked up many times.

The sample taken for sequencing was blood. This rearrangement joins TRBV7-6 to TRBJ2-5; no clear D gene. The TCR was taken from a woman in her thirties with Graves' hyperthyroidism. The CDR3 sequence is CASSLALGRQETQYF. The CDR3, as DNA: TGTGCCAGCAGCTTAGCGCTTGGCAGACAAGAGACCCAGTACTTC.